The 3 T cell receptor beta chains reported below all come from one sample, sequenced in a study of naive and memory T cell subsets. Two oligonucleotides, mixed equimolar, formed the beta constant-region primer covering TRBC1 and TRBC2. TCRdb re-called the UMI-ligation and nested PCR reads through MiXCR, storing one row per CDR3 protein. The data hold 81,000 or so distinct CDR3 sequences, with 5.5% to 8.5% observed a single time. Sequenced sample: central memory CD4+ T cells from blood. Receptors originate from a human donor in good health.

The rearrangement uses TRBV29-1 and TRBJ2-7; 11 bases are shared with TRBD2. Germline CDR1 and CDR2: SQVTM and ANQGSEA. The CDR3 runs to 13 residues. The V segment lost 4 bases and the J segment 6 bases; nucleotides outside the gene matches: 5. CDR3 DNA: TGCAGCGTTGGAACTAGCGGGAGTGGCGAGCAGTACTTC. Protein: CSVGTSGSGEQYF.

The chain links TRBV9 to TRBJ2-5, with D perhaps TRBD2 (5 bases). CDR3 length: 13 amino acids. Germline V gene data show CDR1 as SGDLS and CDR2 as YYNGEE. Between the trimmed V and J ends, which lost 5 bases and 4 bases, there was a span of 12 bases. The CDR3 nucleotides read TGTGCCAGCAGACCGAGCGGTGCAGAGACCCAGTACTTC. It encodes CASRPSGAETQYF.

This clonotype was seen only a few times. The genes are TRBV10-3 and TRBJ2-3; 9 bases are a match to TRBD2. The V and J ends lost 11 bases and 6 bases, in that order; junction bases with no gene match: 12. CDR1 and CDR2 (germline): ENHRY, SYGVKD. The length of the CDR3 is 14 residues. The CDR3 is CAHMERGARDTQYF. CDR3 DNA: TGTGCCCACATGGAGCGGGGGGCGAGGGATACGCAGTATTTT.